This T cell receptor beta chain emerged from a study of cytomegalovirus exposure and HLA in healthy donors. General study points: TCR beta V- and J-gene trimming was later associated with a missense DCLRE1C variant. In vitro assays verified that three CMV-associated chains recognized CMV antigens specifically.

The PCR was carried out with 60 Vbeta primers and 13 Jbeta primers. TCRdb's table, derived via immunoSEQ multiplex PCR, lists solely in-frame clones and lacks some. This sample has around 140,000 clones, with 60% to 80% found just once. Notes on this clone: Its specificity is not known.

CDR1 and CDR2 (germline): SGHVS, FNYEAQ. The CDR3 totals 13 residues. Trimming removed 3 bases at V and 4 bases at J, with 9 bases between. The chain carries TRBV7-6 and TRBJ2-5; weak D call: TRBD1 (6 bases). The sequence derives from a male donor in good health and CMV-seronegative. Sequencing used PBMCs. DNA of the CDR3: TGTGCCAGCAGCTTGTCCAGGGGAGAGACCCAGTACTTC. This sequence encodes CASSLSRGETQYF.